Detailed here is one T cell receptor beta chain. Its antigen is still unknown. The V gene's germline CDR1 is LNHDA and CDR2 SQIVND (reference sequence). J gave up 8 bases and V 5 bases, and 14 bases lay outside the gene matches. This CDR3 spans 15 amino acids. The sample originates from a study of T cell responses to AZD1222 COVID-19 vaccine. Findings and caveats of the study: The sample set comprised mostly white British donors with more females, and clonal diversity was possibly underestimated. Vaccine-associated CD4 TCRs spanned spike, dominant at 160-218 and 743-854. Unmutated variant regions are reportedly targeted by nearly half of spike-specific TCRs. None of the repertoires were sampled until the peak T cell response had passed.

Using immunoSEQ multiplex PCR, the repertoire was profiled, and TCRdb retains in-frame clones only, with some absent. The data show around 91,000 clones, with around nine tenths seen just once and about 19% held by the top ten. This material consisted of peripheral blood, taken on day 0 of AZD1222 vaccination. This receptor was obtained from an adult in good health. The chain carries TRBV19 and TRBJ1-2; TRBD1 agrees at 7 bases. The DNA of the CDR3 is TGTGCCAGTAGTCCAAACGCGGGCCTCAGGGGGGGCTACACCTTC. It yields the protein CASSPNAGLRGGYTF.